This entry lists 2 T cell receptor beta chains sequenced from one sample in a study of T cell repertoires in cytomegalovirus infection. TCRdb reprocessed the reads with MiXCR, giving one entry per CDR3 protein. The table lists some 300,000 distinct CDR3 sequences, roughly 15% of them singletons, with around 12% in the top ten. Sequencing was carried out using PBMCs. The source of these receptors is a human donor in good health (CMV status not recorded). Some clones in this sample may be carry-over from other donors' samples.

The CDR3 bases are TGCAGTGCTAGCCCAGCGGGGGTCCGCACAGATACGCAGTATTTT. The encoded protein is CSASPAGVRTDTQYF. The chain links TRBV20-1 to TRBJ2-3; 8 nucleotides match TRBD2. The V gene's germline CDR1 is DFQATT and CDR2 SNEGSKA (reference sequence). CDR3 length: 15 residues. V lost 3 bases and J lost 1; bases outside the gene matches: 6.

This clonotype was detected ten times or more. The chain employs TRBV6-1 and TRBJ1-6; 9 positions agree with TRBD1. Per germline, CDR1 MNHNS and CDR2 SASEGT. The CDR3 sequence is 13 residues long. Trimming removed 11 bases from V and 5 bases from J; junction bases left unmatched: 4. CDR3 sequence (DNA): TGTGCCTGCCGGGACAGGGATAATTCACCCCTCCACTTT. Its translation: CACRDRDNSPLHF.